The present TCR beta chain was sequenced within a study of spatial heterogeneity in lung cancer. Study context: Sequences of the beta chain were consistently detected in greater numbers than alpha-chain sequences. The study observed each unique TCR and UMI combination more than ten times on average in raw reads.

Single TCR cDNA molecules each had their own unique molecular identifier. TCRdb re-analysed the 5' RACE reads in MiXCR, keeping a single row per CDR3 protein. The table has about 36,000 distinct CDR3 sequences, 5.2% seen once. Documented time point: sample taken at primary tumor resection. Tumor, nontumor lung or frozen PBMC supplied whole RNA, sequenced without sorting. Samples were obtained from some 70 donors, all untreated early-stage non-small cell lung cancer patients. In its sample, this clonotype was seen many times. This CDR3 is built from 16 residues. From germline, CDR1 is SGHDT and CDR2 YYEEEE. The V and J ends lost 4 bases and 5 bases, in that order; junction bases with no gene match: 13.

Sequenced here: PBMCs, sampled at surgery. V usage is TRBV5-6 and J usage is TRBJ1-1; 8 bases match TRBD1. The receptor's source is a female donor with early-stage non-small cell lung cancer. The CDR3 loop is CASSPGLDRGWTEAFF. The CDR3 region has the DNA TGTGCCAGCAGCCCGGGTTTAGACAGGGGATGGACTGAAGCTTTCTTT.